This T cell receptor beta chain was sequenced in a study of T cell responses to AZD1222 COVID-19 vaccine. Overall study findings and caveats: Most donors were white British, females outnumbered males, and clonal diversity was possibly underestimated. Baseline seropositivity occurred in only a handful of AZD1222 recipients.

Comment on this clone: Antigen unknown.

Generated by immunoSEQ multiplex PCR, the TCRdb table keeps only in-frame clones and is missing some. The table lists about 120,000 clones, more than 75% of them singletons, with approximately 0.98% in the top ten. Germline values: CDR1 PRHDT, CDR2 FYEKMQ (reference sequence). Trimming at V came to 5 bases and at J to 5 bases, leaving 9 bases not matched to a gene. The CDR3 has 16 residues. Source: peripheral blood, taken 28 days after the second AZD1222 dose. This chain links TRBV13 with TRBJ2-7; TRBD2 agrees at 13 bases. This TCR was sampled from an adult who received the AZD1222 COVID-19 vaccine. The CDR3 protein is CASSPTGLAGYHEQYF. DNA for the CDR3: TGTGCCAGCAGCCCCACGGGACTAGCGGGATACCACGAGCAGTACTTC.